Listed below are T cell receptor beta chains from one sample, sequenced in a study of CD8+CD57+ T cells in acquired aplastic anemia. TCRdb redid the calling of the reads with MiXCR, one entry per CDR3 protein. The table includes some 180,000 distinct CDR3 sequences, less than 55% detected once. Sequenced sample: sorted CD4+, CD8+, or CD8+CD57+ T cells (not recorded which) from PBMCs. The receptor source for this set is a human donor in good health. Each CDR3 is given with its conserved first and last residue. D genes are given only for firm matches. Where a row states a size, it is once, few, many or the class of an expanded clone; other rows omit it.

D	V	size	J	DNA	CDR3
NA	TRBV5-1	many	TRBJ2-7	TGCGCCAGCAGCTTGGGACTGAGGAGCTCCTACGAGCAGTACTTC	CASSLGLRSSYEQYF
TRBD2	TRBV10-3	NA	TRBJ2-3	TGTGCCATCAGCTTAGCGGGGGGACGGGCAGATACGCAGTATTTT	CAISLAGGRADTQYF
NA	TRBV11-3	NA	TRBJ2-2	TGTGCCAGCAGCGACAGCGTAAACACCGGGGAGCTGTTTTTT	CASSDSVNTGELFF
NA	TRBV2	many	TRBJ2-3	TGTGCCAGCAGTCCCCAGCTCGGCGGCACAGATACGCAGTATTTT	CASSPQLGGTDTQYF
NA	TRBV10-3	NA	TRBJ2-1	TGTGCCATCAGTGAGACTGGCGGGGCTTACAATGAGCAGTTCTTC	CAISETGGAYNEQFF
NA	TRBV10-3	NA	TRBJ1-4	TGTGCCATCAGACGGGGTCGTGGTGAAAAACTGTTTTTT	CAIRRGRGEKLFF
NA	TRBV29-1	NA	TRBJ1-2	TGCAGCGCGGTTCGGGAGAATGGCTACACCTTC	CSAVRENGYTF
NA	TRBV29-1	many	TRBJ2-7	TGCAGCGTTGTTTACCCAGGGAGCGCGTACGAGCAGTACTTC	CSVVYPGSAYEQYF
NA	TRBV15	few	TRBJ1-1	TGTGCCACCAGCAGAGTAGCGGGGGACACTGAAGCTTTCTTT	CATSRVAGDTEAFF
NA	TRBV10-3	NA	TRBJ2-7	TGTGCCATCAGTGATACCGCACCCTACGAGCAGTACTTC	CAISDTAPYEQYF
NA	TRBV11-1	once	TRBJ2-7	TGTGCCAGCAGCTTATCGGATATCTCAAACTACGAGCAGTACTTC	CASSLSDISNYEQYF
TRBD1	TRBV5-1	many	TRBJ2-7	TGCGCCAGCAGCTTGCGAACAGGGGGCTTTAACGAGCAGTACTTC	CASSLRTGGFNEQYF
NA	TRBV4-1	NA	TRBJ1-5	TGCGCCAGCAGCCAAGTACGTCACAATCAGCCCCAGCATTTT	CASSQVRHNQPQHF
NA	TRBV12-3/TRBV12-4	NA	TRBJ1-5	TGTGCCAGCAGTTTGACAGGACCTTTAGGGCAGCCCCAGCATTTT	CASSLTGPLGQPQHF
TRBD1	TRBV2	many	TRBJ1-3	TGTGCCAGCAAGAAGAGCCAGGGGGCGGACAACACCATATATTTT	CASKKSQGADNTIYF
NA	TRBV18	few	TRBJ2-5	TGTGCCAGCTCACCAGAGCTCCAAGAGACCCAGTACTTC	CASSPELQETQYF
NA	TRBV24-1	NA	TRBJ2-3	TGTGCCACCAGTGATCCCATCCTGGGGGGTACGCAGTATTTT	CATSDPILGGTQYF
NA	TRBV2	NA	TRBJ2-7	TGTACCAGCAGTGTTAAGTACGAGCAGTACTTC	CTSSVKYEQYF
NA	TRBV20-1	NA	TRBJ2-7	TGCAGTGCTAGACAGCCGAGCTCCTACGAGCAGTACTTC	CSARQPSSYEQYF
NA	TRBV10-3	NA	TRBJ2-7	TGTGCCATCAGTGGTCGAGGGATGGTCTACGAGCAGTACTTC	CAISGRGMVYEQYF
NA	TRBV19	many	TRBJ1-4	TGTGCCAGTAGTACCACGGCCGTATATAATGAAAAACTGTTTTTT	CASSTTAVYNEKLFF
TRBD1	TRBV24-1	NA	TRBJ2-7	TGTGCCACCTCGGGACAGGGGAGCTCCTACGAGCAGTACTTC	CATSGQGSSYEQYF
NA	TRBV25-1	many	TRBJ2-7	TGTGCCAGCAGTGCTATGAGGCTGGGAGACTACGAGCAGTACTTC	CASSAMRLGDYEQYF
TRBD1	TRBV7-2	many	TRBJ2-7	TGTGCCAGCAGCACAACCGGGACAGGGTCCTACGAGCAGTACTTC	CASSTTGTGSYEQYF
NA	TRBV9	NA	TRBJ2-3	TGTGCCAGCAGCGTAGCTATGGGCACAGATACGCAGTATTTT	CASSVAMGTDTQYF
NA	TRBV9	many	TRBJ1-1	TGTGCCAGCAGCCCCCAAGGTGTGGCGAACACTGAAGCTTTCTTT	CASSPQGVANTEAFF
NA	TRBV5-1	NA	TRBJ2-1	TGCGCCAGCAGCTTGACAGGCTACGACTCCTACAATGAGCAGTTCTTC	CASSLTGYDSYNEQFF
NA	TRBV6-5	many	TRBJ1-2	TGTGCCAGCACGCCGAGGGGGAACTATGGCTACACCTTC	CASTPRGNYGYTF
TRBD2	TRBV20-1	NA	TRBJ2-7	TGCAGTGCCGGGACAGCGGGAGGCTCCTACGAGCAGTACTTC	CSAGTAGGSYEQYF
NA	TRBV7-6	NA	TRBJ2-1	TGTGCCAGCAGCTTAGCGGGCACCTTCTACGAGCAGTTCTTC	CASSLAGTFYEQFF
TRBD1	TRBV19	many	TRBJ1-1	TGTGCCAGTAGCCCCAGGACAGGGGGCCCGACTGAAGCTTTCTTT	CASSPRTGGPTEAFF
TRBD2	TRBV6-9	many	TRBJ2-7	TGTGCCAGCAGGTTACCCAGTATGACTAGCGGTACACCCTACGAGCAGTACTTC	CASRLPSMTSGTPYEQYF
NA	TRBV29-1	NA	TRBJ1-1	TGCAGCGTTGAAGATCTAGCCCTATTAACTGGAGCTTCCTTT	CSVEDLALLTGASF
NA	TRBV3-1	NA	TRBJ2-1	TGTGCCAGCGGAGGGGGCTCCTACAATGAGCAGTTCTTC	CASGGGSYNEQFF
TRBD2	TRBV5-1	NA	TRBJ2-5	TGCGCCAGCAGCGACCGGGACTACAAAGAGACCCAGTACTTC	CASSDRDYKETQYF
TRBD1	TRBV2	many	TRBJ2-1	TGTGCCAGCATTAAAGGACAGGGTTACAATGAGCAGTTCTTC	CASIKGQGYNEQFF
TRBD1	TRBV7-3	many	TRBJ2-7	TGTGCCAGCAGCGCTACAGGGGGCGGCGAGCAGTACTTC	CASSATGGGEQYF
TRBD2	TRBV6-1	many	TRBJ2-3	TGTGCCAGCTTTATAGCGGGAGCATCGGTGGGAGATACGCAGTATTTT	CASFIAGASVGDTQYF
NA	TRBV2	many	TRBJ2-1	TGTGCCAGCAGGGTGGGCCGCACCTACAATGAGCAGTTCTTC	CASRVGRTYNEQFF
TRBD1	TRBV5-1	NA	TRBJ1-2	TGCGCCAGCAGCTTGACAGGGGTGGATGGCTACACCTTC	CASSLTGVDGYTF
NA	TRBV4-1	many	TRBJ1-2	TGCGCCAGCAGCCAAACGACGGAAGCAAAATCCTATGGCTACACCTTC	CASSQTTEAKSYGYTF
TRBD1	TRBV28	few	TRBJ2-3	TGTGCCAGCAGCCCTTCTCCCCGGGACAGGGAGTATTTT	CASSPSPRDREYF
TRBD1	TRBV6-2/TRBV6-3	NA	TRBJ2-2	TGTGCCAGCCTAGAGACAGGGATGAACACCGGGGAGCTGTTTTTT	CASLETGMNTGELFF
TRBD2	TRBV2	many	TRBJ2-3	TGTGCCAGCAGTGTGGATCAAGCGGGAAAGAGCACAGATACGCAGTATTTT	CASSVDQAGKSTDTQYF
NA	TRBV20-1	NA	TRBJ2-7	TGCAGTGCTAGAGACCCCGGATCGTACGAGCAGTACTTC	CSARDPGSYEQYF
NA	TRBV15	NA	TRBJ2-2	TGTGCCACCAGCAGAGAAGGATCCGTCACCGGGGAGCTGTTTTTT	CATSREGSVTGELFF
NA	TRBV6-5	many	TRBJ1-1	TGTGCCAGCAGGGCCCCAAAGAACACTGAAGCTTTCTTT	CASRAPKNTEAFF
NA	TRBV29-1	NA	TRBJ1-1	TGCAGCGTTGAATCGAACACTGAAGCTTTCTTT	CSVESNTEAFF
NA	TRBV4-3	many	TRBJ2-3	TGCGCCAGCAGCCAAGATCCTCACACAGATACGCAGTATTTT	CASSQDPHTDTQYF
TRBD1	TRBV19	NA	TRBJ1-2	TGTGCCAGTATGAGGACAGGGGAAGGCTATGGCTACACCTTC	CASMRTGEGYGYTF
NA	TRBV20-1	NA	TRBJ2-5	TGCAATGCAAGAGGGGGAGAGACCCAGTACTTC	CNARGGETQYF
NA	TRBV2	NA	TRBJ1-1	TGTGCCAGCAGGGGGGAGGGCACTGAAGCTTTCTTT	CASRGEGTEAFF
TRBD2	TRBV20-1	NA	TRBJ2-1	TGCAGTGCTAGCGGCCAGCGGGGGGGCAAGCAGTTCTTC	CSASGQRGGKQFF
NA	TRBV19	NA	TRBJ2-3	TGTGCCAGTAGCCCCATCCCGACGGGGGATACGCAGTATTTT	CASSPIPTGDTQYF